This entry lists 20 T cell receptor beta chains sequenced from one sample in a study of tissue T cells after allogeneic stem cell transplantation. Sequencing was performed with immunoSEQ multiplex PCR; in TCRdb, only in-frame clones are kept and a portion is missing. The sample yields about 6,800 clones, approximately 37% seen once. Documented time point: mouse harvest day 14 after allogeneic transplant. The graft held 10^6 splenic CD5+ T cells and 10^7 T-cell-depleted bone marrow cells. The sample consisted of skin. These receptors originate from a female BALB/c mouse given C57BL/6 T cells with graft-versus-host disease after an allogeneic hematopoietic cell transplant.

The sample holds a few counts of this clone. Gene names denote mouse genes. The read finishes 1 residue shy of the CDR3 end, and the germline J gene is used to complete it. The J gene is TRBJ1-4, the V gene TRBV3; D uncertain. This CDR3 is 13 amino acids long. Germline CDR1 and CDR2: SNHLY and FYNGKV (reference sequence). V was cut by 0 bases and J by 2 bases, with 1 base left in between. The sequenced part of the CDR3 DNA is TGTGCCAGCAGCTTAGCGTCCAACGAAAGATTATTT. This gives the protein CASSLASNERLF. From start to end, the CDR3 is CASSLASNERLFF.

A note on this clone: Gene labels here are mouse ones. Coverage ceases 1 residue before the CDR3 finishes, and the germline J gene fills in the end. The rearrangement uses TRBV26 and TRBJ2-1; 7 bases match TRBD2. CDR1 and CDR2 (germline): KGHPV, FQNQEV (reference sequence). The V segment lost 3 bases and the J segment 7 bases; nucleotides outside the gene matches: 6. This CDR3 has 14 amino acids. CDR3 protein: CASSLWGMRAEQFF. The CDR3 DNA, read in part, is TGTGCCAGCAGTCTCTGGGGGATGAGAGCTGAGCAGTTC.

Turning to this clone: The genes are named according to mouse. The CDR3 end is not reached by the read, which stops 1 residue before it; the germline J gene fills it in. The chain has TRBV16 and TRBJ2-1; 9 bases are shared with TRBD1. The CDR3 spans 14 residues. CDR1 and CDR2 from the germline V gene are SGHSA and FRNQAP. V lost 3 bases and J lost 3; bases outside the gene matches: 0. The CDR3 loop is CASSLGQGYAEQFF. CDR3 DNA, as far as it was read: TGTGCAAGCAGCTTGGGACAGGGCTATGCTGAGCAGTTC. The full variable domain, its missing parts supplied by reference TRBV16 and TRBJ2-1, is NAGVIQTPRHKVTGKGQEATLWCEPISGHSAVFWYRQTIVQGLEFLTYFRNQAPIDDSGMPKERFSAQMPNQSHSTLKIQSTQPQDSAVYLCASSLGQGYAEQFFGPGTRLTVL.

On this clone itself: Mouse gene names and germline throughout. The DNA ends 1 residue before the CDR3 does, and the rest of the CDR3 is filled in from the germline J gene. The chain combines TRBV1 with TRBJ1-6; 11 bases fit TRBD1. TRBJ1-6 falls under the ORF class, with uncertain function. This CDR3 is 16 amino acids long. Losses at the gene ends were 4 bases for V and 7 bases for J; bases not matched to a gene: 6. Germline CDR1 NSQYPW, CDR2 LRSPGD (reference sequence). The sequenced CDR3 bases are TGCACCTGCAGTGTCCGGGACAGGGGGAGGAATTCGCCCCTCTAC. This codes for CTCSVRDRGRNSPLY. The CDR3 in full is CTCSVRDRGRNSPLYF.

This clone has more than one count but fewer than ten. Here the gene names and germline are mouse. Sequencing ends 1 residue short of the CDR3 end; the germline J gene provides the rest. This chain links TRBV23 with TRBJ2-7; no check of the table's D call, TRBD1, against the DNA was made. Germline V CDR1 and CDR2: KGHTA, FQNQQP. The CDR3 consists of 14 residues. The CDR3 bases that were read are TGCTCCAGCAGCGCCGGGACAGGGTCCTATGAACAGTAC. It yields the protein CSSSAGTGSYEQY. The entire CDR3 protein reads CSSSAGTGSYEQYF.

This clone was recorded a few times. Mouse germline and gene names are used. CDR3 DNA (partial): TGCTCCAGCAGTCAAGGACAGCAAGACACCCAGTAC. Protein product: CSSSQGQQDTQY. The CDR3 in its entirety is CSSSQGQQDTQYF. V and J are TRBV23 and TRBJ2-5; TRBD1 is the table's D call and was not checked against the DNA. The CDR3 end is not reached by the read, which stops 1 residue before it; the germline J gene fills it in. The CDR3 length is 13 residues. Looked up from germline, CDR1 is KGHTA and CDR2 is FQNQQP.

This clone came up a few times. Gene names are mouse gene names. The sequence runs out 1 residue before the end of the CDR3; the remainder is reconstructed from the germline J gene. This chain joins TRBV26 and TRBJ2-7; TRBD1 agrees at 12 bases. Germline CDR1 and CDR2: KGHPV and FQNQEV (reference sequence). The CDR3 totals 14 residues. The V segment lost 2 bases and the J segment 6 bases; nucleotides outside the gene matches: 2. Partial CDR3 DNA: TGTGCCAGCAGTCTGGGGACAGGGGGCCTTGAACAGTAC. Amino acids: CASSLGTGGLEQY. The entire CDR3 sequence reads CASSLGTGGLEQYF.

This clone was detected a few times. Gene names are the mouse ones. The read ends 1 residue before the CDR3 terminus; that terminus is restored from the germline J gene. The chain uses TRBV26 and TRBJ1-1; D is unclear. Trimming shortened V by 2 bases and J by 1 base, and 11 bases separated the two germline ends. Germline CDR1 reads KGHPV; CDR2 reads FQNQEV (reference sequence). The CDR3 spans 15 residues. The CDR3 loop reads CASSLEMGWNTEVFF. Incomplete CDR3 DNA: TGTGCCAGCAGTCTGGAGATGGGGTGGAACACAGAAGTCTTC.

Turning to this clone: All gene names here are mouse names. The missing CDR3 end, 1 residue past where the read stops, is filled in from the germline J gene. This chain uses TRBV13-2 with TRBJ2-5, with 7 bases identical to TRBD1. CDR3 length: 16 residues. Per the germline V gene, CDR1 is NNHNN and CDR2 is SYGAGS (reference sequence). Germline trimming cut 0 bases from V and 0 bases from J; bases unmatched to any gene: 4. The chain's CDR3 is CASGDARGFNQDTQYF. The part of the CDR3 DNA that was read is TGTGCCAGCGGTGATGCCAGGGGGTTTAACCAAGACACCCAGTAC.

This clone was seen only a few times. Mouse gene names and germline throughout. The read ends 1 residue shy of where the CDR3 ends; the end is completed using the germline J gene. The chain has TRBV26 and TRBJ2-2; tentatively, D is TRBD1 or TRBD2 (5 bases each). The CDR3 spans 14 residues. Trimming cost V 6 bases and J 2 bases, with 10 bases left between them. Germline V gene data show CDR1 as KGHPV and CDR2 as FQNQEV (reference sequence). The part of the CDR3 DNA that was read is TGTGCCAGCAGCCCGGGACCGAACACCGGGCAGCTCTAC. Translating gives CASSPGPNTGQLY. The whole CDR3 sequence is CASSPGPNTGQLYF.

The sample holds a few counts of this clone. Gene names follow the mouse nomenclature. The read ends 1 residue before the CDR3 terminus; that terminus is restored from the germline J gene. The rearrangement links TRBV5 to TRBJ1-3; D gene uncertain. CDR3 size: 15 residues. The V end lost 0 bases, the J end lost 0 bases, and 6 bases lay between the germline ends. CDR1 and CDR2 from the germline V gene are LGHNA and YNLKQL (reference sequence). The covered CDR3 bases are TGTGCCAGCAGCCAAGATTCGAATTCTGGAAATACGCTCTAT. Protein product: CASSQDSNSGNTLY. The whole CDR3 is CASSQDSNSGNTLYF.

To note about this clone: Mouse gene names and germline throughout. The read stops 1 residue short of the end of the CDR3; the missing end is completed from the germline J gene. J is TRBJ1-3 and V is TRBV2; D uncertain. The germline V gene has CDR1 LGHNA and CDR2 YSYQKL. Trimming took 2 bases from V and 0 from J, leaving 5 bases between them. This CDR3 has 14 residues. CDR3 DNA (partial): TGTGCCAGCAGCCAACGCAGTTCTGGAAATACGCTCTAT. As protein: CASSQRSSGNTLY. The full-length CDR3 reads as CASSQRSSGNTLYF.

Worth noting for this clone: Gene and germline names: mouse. CDR3 protein: CTCSAPGAGQLYF. The sequenced CDR3 bases are TGCACCTGCAGTGCCCCGGGCGCCGGGCAGCTCTAC. J is TRBJ2-2 and V is TRBV1; unclear D gene. The sequence runs out 1 residue before the end of the CDR3; the remainder is reconstructed from the germline J gene. V was cut by 3 bases and J by 6 bases, with 8 bases left in between. This CDR3 spans 13 amino acids. Germline values: CDR1 NSQYPW, CDR2 LRSPGD (reference sequence).

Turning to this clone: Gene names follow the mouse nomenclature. The CDR3: CSSSQQGAGTGQLYF. CDR3 DNA (partial): TGCTCCAGCAGTCAACAGGGGGCGGGCACCGGGCAGCTCTAC. The V gene is TRBV23, the J gene TRBJ2-2; the D segment call TRBD1 is taken from the table without a DNA check. The CDR3 end falls 1 residue outside the read, so it is completed with the germline J gene. The CDR3 is 15 amino acids. CDR1 and CDR2 (germline): KGHTA, FQNQQP.

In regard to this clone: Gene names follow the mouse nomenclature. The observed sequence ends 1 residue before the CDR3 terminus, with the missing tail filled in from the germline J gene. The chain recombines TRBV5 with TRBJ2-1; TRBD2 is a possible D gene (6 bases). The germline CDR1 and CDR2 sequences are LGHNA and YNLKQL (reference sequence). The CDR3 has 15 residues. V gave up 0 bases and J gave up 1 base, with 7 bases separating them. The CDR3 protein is CASSQEWGNYAEQFF. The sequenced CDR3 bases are TGTGCCAGCAGCCAAGAGTGGGGGAACTATGCTGAGCAGTTC.

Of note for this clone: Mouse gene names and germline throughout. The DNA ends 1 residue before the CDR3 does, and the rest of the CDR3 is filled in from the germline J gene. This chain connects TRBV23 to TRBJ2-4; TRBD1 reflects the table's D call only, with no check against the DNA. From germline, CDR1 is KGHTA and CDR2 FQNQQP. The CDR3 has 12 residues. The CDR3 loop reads CSSSLTGNTLYF. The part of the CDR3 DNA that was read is TGCTCCAGCAGTCTTACAGGGAACACCTTGTAC. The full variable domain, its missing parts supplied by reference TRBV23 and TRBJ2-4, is DAAVTQKPRYLIKMKGQEAEMKCIPEKGHTAVFWYQQKQSKELKFLIYFQNQQPLDQIDMVKERFSAVCPSSSLCSLGIRTCEAEDSALYLCSSSLTGNTLYFGAGTRLSVL.

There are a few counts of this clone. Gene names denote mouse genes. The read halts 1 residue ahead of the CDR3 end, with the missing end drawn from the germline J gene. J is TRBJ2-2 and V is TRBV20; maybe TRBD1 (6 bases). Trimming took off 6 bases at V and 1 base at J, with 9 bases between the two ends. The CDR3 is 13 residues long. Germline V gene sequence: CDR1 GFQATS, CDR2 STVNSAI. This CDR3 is CGAEDRNTGQLYF. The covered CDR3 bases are TGTGGTGCGGAGGACAGAAACACCGGGCAGCTCTAC.

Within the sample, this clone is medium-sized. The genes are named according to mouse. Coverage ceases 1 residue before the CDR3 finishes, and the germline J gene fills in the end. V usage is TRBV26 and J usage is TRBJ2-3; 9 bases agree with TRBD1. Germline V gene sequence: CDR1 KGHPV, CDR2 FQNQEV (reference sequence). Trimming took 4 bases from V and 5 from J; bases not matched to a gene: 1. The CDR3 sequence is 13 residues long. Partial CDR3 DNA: TGTGCCAGCAGTCCGGGACAGGGAGAAACGCTGTAT. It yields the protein CASSPGQGETLY. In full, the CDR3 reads CASSPGQGETLYF.

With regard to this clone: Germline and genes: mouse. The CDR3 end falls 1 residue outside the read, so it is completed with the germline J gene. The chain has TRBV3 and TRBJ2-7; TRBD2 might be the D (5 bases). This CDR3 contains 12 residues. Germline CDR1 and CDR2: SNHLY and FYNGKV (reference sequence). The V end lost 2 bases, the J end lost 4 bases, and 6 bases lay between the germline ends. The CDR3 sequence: CASSLLGYEQYF. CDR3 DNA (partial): TGTGCCAGCAGCTTACTGGGTTATGAACAGTAC.

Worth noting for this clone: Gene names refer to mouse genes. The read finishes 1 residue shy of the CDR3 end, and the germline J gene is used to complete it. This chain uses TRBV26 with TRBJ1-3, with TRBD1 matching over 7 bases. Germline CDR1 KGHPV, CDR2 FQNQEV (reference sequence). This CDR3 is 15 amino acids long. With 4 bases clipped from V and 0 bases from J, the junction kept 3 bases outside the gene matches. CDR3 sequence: CASSPTGHSGNTLYF. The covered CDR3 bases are TGTGCCAGCAGTCCGACAGGGCATTCTGGAAATACGCTCTAT. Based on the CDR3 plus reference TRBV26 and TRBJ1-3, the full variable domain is NSKVIQTPRYLVKGQGQKAKMRCIPEKGHPVVFWYQQNKNNEFKFLINFQNQEVLQQIDMTEKRFSAECPSNSPCSLEIQSSEAGDSALYLCASSPTGHSGNTLYFGEGSRLIVV.